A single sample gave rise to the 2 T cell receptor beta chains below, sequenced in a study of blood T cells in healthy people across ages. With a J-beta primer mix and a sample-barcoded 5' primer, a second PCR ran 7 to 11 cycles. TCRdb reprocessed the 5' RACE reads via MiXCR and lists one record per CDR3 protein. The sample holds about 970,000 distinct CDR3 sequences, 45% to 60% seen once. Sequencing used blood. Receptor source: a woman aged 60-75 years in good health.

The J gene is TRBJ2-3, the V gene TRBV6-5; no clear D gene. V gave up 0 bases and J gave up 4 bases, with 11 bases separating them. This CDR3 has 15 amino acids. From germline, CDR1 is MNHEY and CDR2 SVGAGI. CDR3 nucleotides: TGTGCCAGCAGTTACTCGGTGGTCTACGCAGATACGCAGTATTTT. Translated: CASSYSVVYADTQYF.

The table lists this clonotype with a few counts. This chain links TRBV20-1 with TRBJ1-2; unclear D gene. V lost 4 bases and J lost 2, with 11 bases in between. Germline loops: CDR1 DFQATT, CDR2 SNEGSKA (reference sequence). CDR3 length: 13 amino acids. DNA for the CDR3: TGCAGTGCTACTTGGCAGGAAAACTATGGCTACACCTTC. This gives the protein CSATWQENYGYTF.